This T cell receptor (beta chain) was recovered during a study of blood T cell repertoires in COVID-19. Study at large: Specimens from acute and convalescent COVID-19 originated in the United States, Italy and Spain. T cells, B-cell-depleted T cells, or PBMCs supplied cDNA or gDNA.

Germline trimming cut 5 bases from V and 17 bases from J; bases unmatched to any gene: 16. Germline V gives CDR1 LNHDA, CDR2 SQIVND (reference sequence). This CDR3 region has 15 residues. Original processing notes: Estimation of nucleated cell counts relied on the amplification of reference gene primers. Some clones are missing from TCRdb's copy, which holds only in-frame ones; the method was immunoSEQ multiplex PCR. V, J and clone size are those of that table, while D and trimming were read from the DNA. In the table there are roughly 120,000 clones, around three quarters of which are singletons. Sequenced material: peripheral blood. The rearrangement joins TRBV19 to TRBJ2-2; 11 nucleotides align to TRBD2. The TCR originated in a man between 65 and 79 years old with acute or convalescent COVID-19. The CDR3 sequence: CASSPGLAEGGIKFF. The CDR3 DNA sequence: TGTGCCAGTAGTCCGGGACTAGCGGAAGGGGGGATCAAATTTTTT. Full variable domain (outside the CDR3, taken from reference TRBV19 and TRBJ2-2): DGGITQSPKYLFRKEGQNVTLSCEQNLNHDAMYWYRQDPGQGLRLIYYSQIVNDFQKGDIAEGYSVSREKKESFPLTVTSAQKNPTAFYLCASSPGLAEGGIKFFGEGSRLTVL.